Included here is one TCR beta chain sequence, with context. This sample stems from a study of T cells after yellow fever vaccination. TCRdb independently ran MiXCR on the 5' RACE reads; one entry per CDR3 protein. The top ten clones hold roughly 3% of a sample with about 260,000 distinct CDR3 sequences, around 4.9% of them seen once. This CDR3 spans 13 amino acids. In germline, CDR1 is MNHEY, CDR2 SVGEGT. V was clipped by 8 bases and J by 7 bases; unmatched bases: 3. This receptor was obtained from a man aged 18 to 29 who received the YFV17D yellow fever vaccine. The source was CD4+ T cells sorted from PBMCs, collected on the day of the yellow fever booster vaccination. The chain combines TRBV6-2 or TRBV6-3 with TRBJ2-1; 12 bases fit TRBD2. The CDR3, as DNA: TGTGCCAGCCTGCTAGCGGGGGGGAATGAGCAGTTCTTC. This codes for CASLLAGGNEQFF.